This TCR beta chain was identified in a study of T cell responses to AZD1222 COVID-19 vaccine. Findings and limits, study-wide: Rises in breadth and depth of Spike-specific TCRs came after two AZD1222 doses. Along spike, vaccine-associated CD4 TCRs were found throughout, with dominance at 160-218 and 743-854.

Comment on this clone: Antigen: not known.

V was shortened by 8 bases and J by 5 bases, with 12 bases between the two germline ends. CDR3 length: 12 residues. Germline CDR1 reads MNHEY; CDR2 reads SVGAGI. Sequencing was performed with immunoSEQ multiplex PCR; in TCRdb, only in-frame clones are kept and a portion is missing. The sample contains around 130,000 clones, about 89% of which appear only once. This clonotype was obtained from an adult who received the MenACWY meningococcal vaccine as a control. The rearrangement links TRBV6-5 to TRBJ2-5, with D maybe TRBD2 (7 bases). This specimen consisted of peripheral blood, obtained 28 days after the second dose of the MenACWY control vaccine. CDR3 sequence: CASGGGAETQYF. The CDR3 DNA reads as TGTGCCAGCGGGGGGGGCGCGGAGACCCAGTACTTC.